This TCR beta chain derives from a study of CXCR3-negative and CXCR3-positive naive CD8 T cells. The libraries of TRB cDNA were prepared using 5' RACE with UMI labels. TCRdb reprocessed the 5' RACE reads and reports one entry per CDR3 protein, with no DNA. The sample table sets out roughly 100,000 distinct CDR3 sequences. General study points: Naive cells that were CXCR3-negative or CXCR3-positive used TRBV-TRBJ genes alike, while memory cells diverged.

On this clonotype itself: Its antigen is still unknown.

This CDR3 is 14 amino acids long. From germline, CDR1 is MNHEY and CDR2 SMNVEV (reference sequence). Cells classed as naive CD8+ T cells were CD45RO-CCR7+CD27+CD95-. The specimen sequenced was naive CXCR3- CD8+ T cells from blood. The subset here: CD45RO-CCR7+CD27+CD95- naive CD8+ T cells lacking CXCR3 (TNR3-). This rearrangement joins TRBV27 to TRBJ1-1; absent DNA, TCRdb's TRBD1 call cannot be checked. This clonotype originated in a human donor in good health. Some clones in this sample may be carry-over from other donors' samples. The CDR3: CASKNRGPNTEAFF.